This T cell receptor beta chain was captured by sequencing in a study of blood T cell repertoires in COVID-19. The overall study: Sources were T cells, B-cell-depleted T cells, or PBMCs; the material itself was cDNA or gDNA.

CDR1 is LGHNA, CDR2 YNFKEQ, per germline. The CDR3 extends over 14 amino acids. V was trimmed by 2 bases and J by 0 bases, leaving 7 bases between them. Participants came from roughly 23 US areas, aged roughly 18 to 95 years. Clinical history reported by participants formed the basis on which cohorts were assigned. Assay: immunoSEQ multiplex PCR; the TCRdb copy retains only in-frame clones and omits some. Among 300,000 to 350,000 clones listed, 75% to 90% were seen once. This receptor was obtained from a man aged 25 to 40 who had recovered from COVID-19. This chain links TRBV4-2 with TRBJ1-2; no definite D call. The sample comprised PBMCs or T cells enriched from blood (not recorded which). CDR3 DNA sequence: TGTGCCAGCAGCCAATCCCTCTCTAACTATGGCTACACCTTC. Translating gives CASSQSLSNYGYTF.